The present T cell receptor beta chain was sequenced within a study of OX40 agonist ivuxolimab in advanced cancers. This clone was detected once. V was cut by 0 bases and J by 2 bases, with 10 bases left in between. The germline V gene has CDR1 LGHNA and CDR2 YSLEER. CDR3 size: 15 residues. Profiled with immunoSEQ multiplex PCR; TCRdb holds only in-frame clones, not every one. The sample has 75,000 to 80,000 clones, over 70% seen once. This sequence originates from an adult with an advanced solid tumor such as melanoma, head and neck, liver or kidney cancer. The sample consisted of CD4+ or CD8+ T cells sorted from blood, taken in a trial of the OX40 agonist ivuxolimab. The chain links TRBV4-3 to TRBJ1-1, with D unclear. This CDR3 is CASSQEWTGNTEAFF. The DNA of the CDR3 is TGCGCCAGCAGCCAAGAATGGACGGGCAACACTGAAGCTTTCTTT.